What follows are 26 T cell receptor beta chains derived from one specimen sequenced in a study of T cell repertoires in cytomegalovirus infection (dated by TCRdb to about 2019). Sequencing instrument: Illumina HiSeq 1500. Using fastp trimming at Q25 and MiXCR clonotype assembly, TCRdb reanalyzed the public sequencing data and kept in-frame beta chains. One record per CDR3 amino acid sequence lists the most common genes and DNA. The sample table holds fewer than 200,000 distinct CDR3 sequences, of which approximately 15% were seen once. Over 25% of the sample rests with the top ten. The sample was PBMCs. The source of these receptors is a human donor in good health (CMV status not recorded). Some clones in this sample may be carry-over from other donors' samples.

This clonotype has only a few counts. V gene TRBV10-1 combines with J gene TRBJ2-7; D ambiguous. This CDR3 has 14 amino acids. V lost 0 bases, J lost 9 bases, and 15 bases lay in between. Germline assignment: CDR1 WNHNN and CDR2 SYGVQD (reference sequence). CDR3 in amino acids: CASSESTGSYRQYF. The CDR3 nucleotides are TGCGCCAGCAGTGAGTCGACGGGCTCCTACAGGCAGTACTTC.

This clonotype was observed many times. V usage is TRBV7-2 and J usage is TRBJ1-3, with 8 nucleotides matching TRBD1. CDR1 and CDR2 from the germline V gene are SGHTA and FQGNSA. This CDR3 comprises 14 residues. V gave up 4 bases and J gave up 4 bases; unmatched junction bases: 3. In nucleotides, the CDR3 is TGTGCCAGCAGCTCAGGGACAGGAGGAAACACCATATATTTT. Translated, it gives CASSSGTGGNTIYF.

This clonotype came up many times. V usage is TRBV28 and J usage is TRBJ1-6; D is uncertain. V shed 8 bases and J shed 3 bases, with 8 bases lying between them. The CDR3 extends over 13 amino acids. Per the germline V gene, CDR1 is MDHEN and CDR2 is SYDVKM. CDR3 region: CASSNYYNSPLHF. CDR3 DNA: TGTGCCAGCTCTAACTACTATAATTCACCCCTCCACTTT.

The chain carries TRBV25-1 and TRBJ1-4; no firm D call. The CDR3 extends over 15 amino acids. Germline V lookup: CDR1 MGHDK, CDR2 SYGVNS. Between the trimmed V and J ends, which lost 4 bases and 1 base, there was a span of 10 bases. CDR3 amino acids: CASSGAGRTNEKLFF. CDR3 coding DNA: TGTGCCAGCAGTGGGGCCGGAAGAACTAATGAAAAACTGTTTTTT.

This clonotype was counted many times. V and J are TRBV12-3 or TRBV12-4 and TRBJ2-5; a weak D match, TRBD1 (6 bases). V lost 5 bases to trimming and J lost 0 bases, with 16 bases between them. The CDR3 is 16 residues long. The CDR3, as DNA: TGTGCCAGCAGTCTTCTTACAGGGCAGTACCAAGAGACCCAGTACTTC. Protein: CASSLLTGQYQETQYF.

The chain is built from TRBV20-1 and TRBJ1-1, with D possibly TRBD1 on 6 matching bases. CDR3 length: 14 residues. CDR1 and CDR2 from the germline V gene are DFQATT and SNEGSKA (reference sequence). The V and J ends lost 3 bases and 4 bases respectively, with 15 bases between them. CDR3 DNA sequence: TGCAGTGCTAGTAGGGGGGGAGGAGGCACTGAAGCTTTCTTT. Amino acid sequence: CSASRGGGGTEAFF.

This clonotype has at least ten counts. The chain is built from TRBV2 and TRBJ2-1; 7 bases match TRBD1. Germline V gene lookup returns CDR1 SNHLY and CDR2 FYNNEI. The CDR3 has 14 residues. Trimming removed 7 bases from V and 6 bases from J; junction bases left unmatched: 9. The CDR3 DNA sequence: TGTGCCAGCATCGGGGACAGAACGGGCAATGAGCAGTTCTTC. This codes for CASIGDRTGNEQFF. Variable domain in full (rest from reference TRBV2 and TRBJ2-1): EPEVTQTPSHQVTQMGQEVILRCVPISNHLYFYWYRQILGQKVEFLVSFYNNEISEKSEIFDDQFSVERPDGSNFTLKIRSTKLEDSAMYFCASIGDRTGNEQFFGPGTRLTVL.

About this clonotype itself: This may arise from a read error, as a much more abundant clone is one base away. The chain employs TRBV7-2 and TRBJ2-1; D gene ambiguous. From germline, CDR1 is SGHTA and CDR2 FQGNSA. Trimming left V 1 base short and J 13 bases short, with 14 bases between. The CDR3 totals 13 residues. CDR3: CASSLEQRNCQFF. CDR3 in DNA: TGTGCCAGCAGCTTAGAACAGCGCAATTGTCAGTTCTTC. Combining the CDR3 with reference TRBV7-2 and TRBJ2-1 gives the whole variable domain GAGVSQSPSNKVTEKGKDVELRCDPISGHTALYWYRQSLGQGLEFLIYFQGNSAPDKSGLPSDRFSAERTGGSVSTLTIQRTQQEDSAVYLCASSLEQRNCQFFGPGTRLTVL.

This clonotype was seen more than once but under ten times. V is TRBV20-1 and J is TRBJ2-3; D is ambiguous. From germline, CDR1 is DFQATT and CDR2 SNEGSKA (reference sequence). Trimming removed 5 bases from V and 0 bases from J, with 6 bases in between. The CDR3 loop spans 12 amino acids. The CDR3 region is CSAVPSTDTQYF. The CDR3 nucleotides read TGCAGTGCTGTACCTAGCACAGATACGCAGTATTTT.

This clonotype was seen only a few times. The chain carries TRBV19 and TRBJ2-7; D not resolved. Deletions cut 3 bases from V and 2 bases from J, with 17 bases between. The CDR3 covers 16 residues. Per germline, CDR1 LNHDA and CDR2 SQIVND (reference sequence). This chain's CDR3 is CASSINAAEVPYEQYF. The CDR3 DNA is TGTGCCAGTAGTATTAACGCGGCAGAGGTGCCCTACGAGCAGTACTTC.

In this sample, this clonotype turned up many times. This rearrangement joins TRBV7-9 to TRBJ2-3; TRBD1 matches at 9 bases. Germline loops: CDR1 SEHNR, CDR2 FQNEAQ (reference sequence). V lost 5 bases and J lost 3; bases outside the gene matches: 6. The CDR3 extends over 15 amino acids. CDR3: CASSPPGQGTDTQYF. The DNA of the CDR3 is TGTGCCAGCAGCCCTCCGGGACAGGGAACAGATACGCAGTATTTT.

This clonotype was picked up a small number of times. The rearrangement uses TRBV3-1 and TRBJ2-7, with a tentative D call TRBD1 (6 bases). Germline CDR1 is LGHDT and CDR2 is YNNKEL (reference sequence). Deletions cut 5 bases from V and 0 bases from J, with 11 bases between. CDR3 size: 14 residues. The CDR3 spells CASSSGAGSYEQYF. The CDR3, as DNA: TGTGCCAGCAGCTCAGGGGCTGGCTCCTACGAGCAGTACTTC.

A word on this clonotype: A much larger clone differs from this one at a single base, so this may be a read error. Written as DNA, the CDR3 is TGTGCCAGCAGAGGTAGCTGGAGAGATACGCAGTATTTT. Its protein is CASRGSWRDTQYF. The J gene is TRBJ2-3, the V gene TRBV7-2; no definite D call. Trimming cost V 6 bases and J 5 bases, with 12 bases left between them. Germline V gene data show CDR1 as SGHTA and CDR2 as FQGNSA. The CDR3 covers 13 residues.

The chain has TRBV10-3 and TRBJ1-6; the match to TRBD1 covers 8 bases. This CDR3 contains 13 residues. Germline CDR1 is ENHRY and CDR2 is SYGVKD. V lost 8 bases to trimming and J lost 8 bases; unmatched junction nucleotides: 5. The CDR3, as DNA: TGTGCCATCCGCGGACAGGGACATTCACCCCTCCACTTT. As protein: CAIRGQGHSPLHF.

This clonotype showed up many times. The chain carries TRBV27 and TRBJ2-1, with TRBD2 matching 13 bases. This CDR3 has 14 residues. Germline V lookup: CDR1 MNHEY, CDR2 SMNVEV (reference sequence). Unmatched junction bases numbered 6, after V lost 7 bases and J lost 9 bases. The CDR3 DNA reads TGTGCCAGCAATAAACTAGCGGGGGGGCTTGAGCAGTTCTTC. This sequence encodes CASNKLAGGLEQFF.

The rearrangement joins TRBV6-5 to TRBJ2-7, with D perhaps matching TRBD1 (6 bases). Per germline, CDR1 MNHEY and CDR2 SVGAGI. Trimming took 8 bases from V and 2 from J, leaving 13 bases between them. CDR3 length: 13 residues. The CDR3 region is CASGRTAPYEQYF. The CDR3 DNA reads as TGTGCCAGCGGCCGGACAGCCCCCTACGAGCAGTACTTC.

This clonotype was found many times. The V and J genes are TRBV7-9 and TRBJ2-6; D gene unclear. CDR3 length: 16 amino acids. The V and J ends lost 3 bases and 3 bases respectively, with 12 bases between them. Germline V lookup: CDR1 SEHNR, CDR2 FQNEAQ (reference sequence). CDR3 in amino acids: CASSLQGPGGANVLTF. In DNA form, the CDR3 reads TGTGCCAGCAGCTTGCAAGGTCCGGGTGGGGCCAACGTCCTGACTTTC.

This clonotype was counted between two and nine times. The chain joins TRBV9 to TRBJ2-1, with 10 bases that match TRBD2. Per the germline V gene, CDR1 is SGDLS and CDR2 is YYNGEE. The CDR3 totals 15 residues. V was pared by 2 bases and J by 7 bases, with 6 bases of the junction left unmatched. The CDR3 loop reads CASSVIGLADNEQFF. CDR3 DNA sequence: TGTGCCAGCAGCGTGATAGGACTAGCGGATAATGAGCAGTTCTTC.

V is TRBV7-2 and J is TRBJ1-6; 9 bases line up with TRBD1. Germline V gene lookup returns CDR1 SGHTA and CDR2 FQGNSA. CDR3 length: 16 residues. With V trimmed by 5 bases and J by 10 bases, 12 bases remained unmatched. The CDR3 here is CASSPIRTGVRSPLHF. Written as DNA, the CDR3 is TGTGCCAGCAGCCCCATAAGGACAGGGGTGAGGTCACCCCTCCACTTT.

The sample holds a few counts of this clonotype. The rearrangement joins TRBV28 to TRBJ2-1; 8 bases map to TRBD2. The germline V gene encodes CDR1 MDHEN and CDR2 SYDVKM. The CDR3 length is 13 residues. V trimming: 7 bases; J trimming: 7 bases; junction bases outside the gene matches: 6. The CDR3 DNA reads TGTGCCAGCACGGGAGCGGGAGAGAATGAGCAGTTCTTC. This codes for CASTGAGENEQFF.

This clonotype has a count of ten or more. A junction boundary mismatches the germline segment, possibly from a read error. The chain couples TRBV7-7 to TRBJ2-7; TRBD2 is a possible D gene (6 bases). The CDR3 sequence is 15 residues long. CDR1 is SSHAT and CDR2 is FNYEAQ in the germline V gene (reference sequence). This CDR3 reads CASSLGPPGAAEQYF. DNA for the CDR3: TGTGCTAGCAGCTTAGGCCCCCCGGGAGCTGCCGAGCAGTACTTC. The full variable domain, in which reference TRBV7-7 and TRBJ2-7 provide the parts outside the CDR3, is GAGVSQSPRYKVTKRGQDVTLRCDPISSHATLYWYQQALGQGPEFLTYFNYEAQPDKSGLPSDRFSAERPEGSISTLTIQRTEQRDSAMYRCASSLGPPGAAEQYFGPGTRLTVT.

This clonotype was picked up many times. This sequence joins TRBV7-8 and TRBJ2-2, with TRBD1 matching over 10 bases. Germline assignment: CDR1 SGHVS and CDR2 FQNEAQ. V shed 1 base and J 6 bases; nucleotides not matched to a gene: 2. This CDR3 is built from 15 residues. CDR3 in DNA: TGTGCCAGCAGCTTAGGGGACAGGGGTGCCGGGGAGCTGTTTTTT. It yields the protein CASSLGDRGAGELFF.

In its sample, this clonotype was seen many times. This chain uses TRBV7-2 with TRBJ1-2, with TRBD1 identical over 8 bases. CDR1 is SGHTA and CDR2 is FQGNSA in the germline V gene. There are 15 residues in the CDR3. Losses at the gene ends were 2 bases for V and 6 bases for J; bases not matched to a gene: 8. In DNA, the CDR3 is TGTGCCAGCAGCTTATCGGGGACAGGAAACAATGGCTACACCTTC. Its protein is CASSLSGTGNNGYTF.

This clonotype appeared many times. The chain carries TRBV12-3 or TRBV12-4 and TRBJ2-1; perhaps D is TRBD1 or TRBD2 (5 bases each). The CDR3 is made up of 12 amino acids. The V gene lost 3 bases and the J gene lost 6 bases, with 6 bases spanning the gap. As DNA, the CDR3 is TGTGCCAGCAGTTTTGGGGGCAATGAGCAGTTCTTC. Amino acid sequence: CASSFGGNEQFF.

In this sample, this clonotype turned up a few times. The V gene is TRBV6-2 or TRBV6-3, the J gene TRBJ1-5; D is possibly TRBD1 (5 bases). V gave up 3 bases and J gave up 5 bases, with 8 bases separating them. CDR3 length: 13 amino acids. Germline CDR1 and CDR2: MNHEY and SVGEGT. The CDR3 nucleotides read TGTGCCAGCAGTTATGGGGACGATCAGCCCCAGCATTTT. It codes for CASSYGDDQPQHF.

The chain couples TRBV6-5 to TRBJ2-7; unclear D gene. V was pared by 0 bases and J by 7 bases, with 7 bases between. Germline V gene sequence: CDR1 MNHEY, CDR2 SVGAGI. The CDR3 runs to 12 residues. For the CDR3, the DNA is TGTGCCAGCAGTTACTCGATCGGAGAGCAGTACTTC. Protein: CASSYSIGEQYF.